The subject of this entry is one TCR beta chain. Study processing details: Estimation of nucleated cell counts was performed using reference gene primer amplification. Sequenced by immunoSEQ multiplex PCR; TCRdb stores in-frame clones only, minus some. V, J and clone size derive from that table, while D and trimming were established from the DNA sequence. Among some 54,000 clones listed, more than 85% were seen once. CDR1 is GTSNPN and CDR2 is SVGIG in the germline V gene (reference sequence). The CDR3 sequence is 15 residues long. V dropped 1 base and J dropped 2; count of bases not matched to a gene: 8. This sample is part of a study of blood T cell repertoires in COVID-19. About the research overall: COVID-19 samples, acute and convalescent, were from the United States, Italy and Spain. Sample material is recorded as cDNA or gDNA derived from T cells, B-cell-depleted T cells, or PBMCs.

V and J are TRBV30 and TRBJ2-7, with 7 bases aligning to TRBD1. Material: peripheral blood. The receptor was isolated from a man in his sixties with acute or convalescent COVID-19. CDR3 nucleotides: TGTGCCTGGAGTGCTCCCGGGACAGCGACCTACGAGCAGTACTTC. Translated: CAWSAPGTATYEQYF.